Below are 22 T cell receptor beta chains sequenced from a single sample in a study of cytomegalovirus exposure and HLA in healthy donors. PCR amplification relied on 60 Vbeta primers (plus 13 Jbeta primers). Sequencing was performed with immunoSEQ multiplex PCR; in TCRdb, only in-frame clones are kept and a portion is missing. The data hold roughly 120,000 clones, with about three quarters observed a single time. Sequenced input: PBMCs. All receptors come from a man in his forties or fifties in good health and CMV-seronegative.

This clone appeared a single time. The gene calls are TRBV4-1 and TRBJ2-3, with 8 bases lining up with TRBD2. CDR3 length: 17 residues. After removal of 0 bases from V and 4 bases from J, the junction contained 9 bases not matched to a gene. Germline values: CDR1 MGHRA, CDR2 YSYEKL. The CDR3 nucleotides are TGCGCCAGCAGCCAAGATGACCCCGGGGGGGCCGCAGATACGCAGTATTTT. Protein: CASSQDDPGGAADTQYF.

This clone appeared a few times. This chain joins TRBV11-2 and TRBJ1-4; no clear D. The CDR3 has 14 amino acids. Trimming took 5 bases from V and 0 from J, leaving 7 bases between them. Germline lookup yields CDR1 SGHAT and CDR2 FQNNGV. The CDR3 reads CASSPPATNEKLFF. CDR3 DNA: TGTGCCAGCAGCCCCCCTGCAACTAATGAAAAACTGTTTTTT.

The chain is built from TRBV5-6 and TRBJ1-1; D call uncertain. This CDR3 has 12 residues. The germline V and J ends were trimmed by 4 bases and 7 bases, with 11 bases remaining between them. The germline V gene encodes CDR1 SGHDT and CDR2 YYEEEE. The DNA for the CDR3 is TGTGCCAGCAGCCTGGTGGGCTTTGAAGCTTTCTTT. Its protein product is CASSLVGFEAFF.

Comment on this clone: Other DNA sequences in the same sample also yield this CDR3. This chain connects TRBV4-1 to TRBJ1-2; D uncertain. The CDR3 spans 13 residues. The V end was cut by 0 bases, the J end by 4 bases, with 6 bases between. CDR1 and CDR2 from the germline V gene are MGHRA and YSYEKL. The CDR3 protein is CASSQDRVYGYTF. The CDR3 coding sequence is TGCGCCAGCAGCCAAGATCGGGTCTATGGCTACACCTTC.

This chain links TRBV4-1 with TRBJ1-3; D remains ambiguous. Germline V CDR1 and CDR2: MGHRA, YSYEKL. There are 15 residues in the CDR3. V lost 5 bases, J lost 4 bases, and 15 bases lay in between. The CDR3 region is CASSAPGEKGNTIYF. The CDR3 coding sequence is TGCGCCAGCAGCGCCCCCGGGGAAAAGGGAAACACCATATATTTT.

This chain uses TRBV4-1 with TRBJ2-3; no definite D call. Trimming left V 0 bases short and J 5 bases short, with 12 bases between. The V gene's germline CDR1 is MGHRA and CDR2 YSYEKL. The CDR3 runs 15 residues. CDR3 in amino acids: CASSQDLTPLDTQYF. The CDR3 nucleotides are TGCGCCAGCAGCCAAGATCTAACCCCACTAGATACGCAGTATTTT.

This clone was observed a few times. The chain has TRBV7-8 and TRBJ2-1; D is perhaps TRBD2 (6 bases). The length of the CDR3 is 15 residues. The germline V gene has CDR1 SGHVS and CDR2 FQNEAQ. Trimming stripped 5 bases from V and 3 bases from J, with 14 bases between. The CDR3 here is CASSPPGLLYNEQFF. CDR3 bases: TGTGCCAGCAGCCCCCCCGGACTACTCTACAATGAGCAGTTCTTC.

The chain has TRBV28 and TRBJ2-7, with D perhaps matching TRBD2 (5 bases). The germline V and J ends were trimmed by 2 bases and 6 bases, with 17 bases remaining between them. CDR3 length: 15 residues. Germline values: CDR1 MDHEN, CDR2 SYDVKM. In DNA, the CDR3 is TGTGCCAGCAGTTTACCCCCTAGGGAGAGATGCGAGCAGTACGTC. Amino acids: CASSLPPRERCEQYV.

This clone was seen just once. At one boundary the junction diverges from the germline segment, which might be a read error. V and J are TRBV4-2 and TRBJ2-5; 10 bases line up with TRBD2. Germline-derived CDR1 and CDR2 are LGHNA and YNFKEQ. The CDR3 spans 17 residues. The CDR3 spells CASSQGPSGGSQEAQYF. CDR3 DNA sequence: TGTGCCAGCAGCCAAGGCCCTAGCGGGGGCTCCCAAGAGGCCCAGTACTTC.

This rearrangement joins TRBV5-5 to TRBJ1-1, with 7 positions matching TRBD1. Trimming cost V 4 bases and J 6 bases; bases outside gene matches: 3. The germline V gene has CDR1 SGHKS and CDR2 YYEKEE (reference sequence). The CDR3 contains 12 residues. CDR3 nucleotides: TGTGCCAGCAGCACAGGGACAGCTGAAGCTTTCTTT. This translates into CASSTGTAEAFF.

The DNA of the CDR3 is TGTGCCAGCAGCCTACGACTAGCGGGGAGGGCGAGCACAGATACGCAGTATTTT. Its protein is CASSLRLAGRASTDTQYF. The chain recombines TRBV11-2 with TRBJ2-3; 11 nucleotides align to TRBD2. The CDR3 is made up of 18 amino acids. Germline V CDR1 and CDR2: SGHAT, FQNNGV. V shed 5 bases, J shed 0 bases, and the junction held 10 bases outside the gene matches. The full variable domain, with the rest looked up from reference TRBV11-2 and TRBJ2-3, is EAGVAQSPRYKIIEKRQSVAFWCNPISGHATLYWYQQILGQGPKLLIQFQNNGVVDDSQLPKDRFSAERLKGVDSTLKIQPAKLEDSAVYLCASSLRLAGRASTDTQYFGPGTRLTVL.

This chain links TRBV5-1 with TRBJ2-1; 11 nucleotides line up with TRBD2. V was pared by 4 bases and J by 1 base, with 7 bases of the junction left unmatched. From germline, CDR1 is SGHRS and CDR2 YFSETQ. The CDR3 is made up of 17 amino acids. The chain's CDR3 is CASSPGTSGPSYNEQFF. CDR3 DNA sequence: TGCGCCAGCAGCCCCGGGACTAGCGGACCGTCCTACAATGAGCAGTTCTTC.

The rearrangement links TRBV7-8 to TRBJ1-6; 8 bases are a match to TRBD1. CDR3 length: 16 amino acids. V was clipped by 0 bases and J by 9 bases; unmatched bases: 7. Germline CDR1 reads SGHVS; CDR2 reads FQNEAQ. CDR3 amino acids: CASSLAPTGAGSPLHF. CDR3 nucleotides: TGTGCCAGCAGCTTAGCTCCGACAGGGGCGGGTTCACCCCTCCACTTT.

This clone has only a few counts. CDR3 sequence (DNA): TGTGCCAGCACCACAGGGGGCAATCAGCCCCAGCATTTT. It encodes CASTTGGNQPQHF. The chain links TRBV6-1 to TRBJ1-5; 7 nucleotides line up with TRBD1. Trimming took 7 bases from V and 2 from J; bases not matched to a gene: 2. In germline, CDR1 is MNHNS, CDR2 SASEGT. The CDR3 covers 13 residues.

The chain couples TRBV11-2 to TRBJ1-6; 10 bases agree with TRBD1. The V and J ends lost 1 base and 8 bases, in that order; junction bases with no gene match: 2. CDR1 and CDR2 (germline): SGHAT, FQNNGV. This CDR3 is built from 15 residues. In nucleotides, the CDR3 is TGTGCCAGCAGCTTAGTAGGGACAGGGGATTCACCCCTCCACTTT. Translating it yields CASSLVGTGDSPLHF.

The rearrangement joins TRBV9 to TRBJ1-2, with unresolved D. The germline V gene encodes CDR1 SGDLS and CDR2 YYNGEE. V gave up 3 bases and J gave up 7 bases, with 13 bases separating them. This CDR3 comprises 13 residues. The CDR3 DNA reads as TGTGCCAGCAGCGCCCCCGGGGTGGGTGGCTACACCTTC. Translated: CASSAPGVGGYTF.

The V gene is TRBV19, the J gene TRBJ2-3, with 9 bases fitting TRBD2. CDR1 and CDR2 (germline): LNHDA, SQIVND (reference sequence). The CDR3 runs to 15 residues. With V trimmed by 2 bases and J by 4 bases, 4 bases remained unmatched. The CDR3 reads CASSIRRGGSDTQYF. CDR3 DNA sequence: TGTGCCAGTAGTATACGGCGGGGGGGCTCAGATACGCAGTATTTT.

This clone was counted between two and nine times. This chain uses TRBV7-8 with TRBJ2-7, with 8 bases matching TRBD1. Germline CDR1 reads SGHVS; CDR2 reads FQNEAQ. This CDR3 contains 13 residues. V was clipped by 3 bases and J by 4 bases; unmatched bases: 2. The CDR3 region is CASSFQGAYEQYV. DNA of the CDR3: TGTGCCAGCAGCTTCCAGGGGGCGTACGAGCAGTACGTC.

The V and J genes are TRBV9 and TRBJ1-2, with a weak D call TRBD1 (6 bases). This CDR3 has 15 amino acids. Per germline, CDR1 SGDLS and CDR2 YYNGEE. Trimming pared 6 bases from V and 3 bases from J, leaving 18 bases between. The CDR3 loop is CASTGQPTLDYGYTF. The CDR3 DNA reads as TGTGCCAGCACCGGACAGCCTACTCTTGACTATGGCTACACCTTC.

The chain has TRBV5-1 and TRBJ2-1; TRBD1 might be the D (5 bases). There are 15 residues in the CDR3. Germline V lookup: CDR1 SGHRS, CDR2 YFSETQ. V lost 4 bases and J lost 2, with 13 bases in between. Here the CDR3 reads CASSQGAVTYNEQFF. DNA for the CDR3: TGCGCCAGCAGCCAAGGGGCTGTGACCTACAATGAGCAGTTCTTC.

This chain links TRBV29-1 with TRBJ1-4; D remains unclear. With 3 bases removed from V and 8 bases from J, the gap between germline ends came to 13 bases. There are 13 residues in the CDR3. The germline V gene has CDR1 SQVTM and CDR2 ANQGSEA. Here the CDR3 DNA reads TGCAGCGTTGACAAGGGAGATGGAGAAAAACTGTTTTTT. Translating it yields CSVDKGDGEKLFF.

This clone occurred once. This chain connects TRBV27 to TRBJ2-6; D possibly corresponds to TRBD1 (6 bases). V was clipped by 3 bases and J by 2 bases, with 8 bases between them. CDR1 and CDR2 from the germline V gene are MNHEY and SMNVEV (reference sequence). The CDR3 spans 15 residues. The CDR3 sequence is CASSFEGAGANVLTF. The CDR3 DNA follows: TGTGCCAGCAGTTTTGAGGGGGCTGGGGCCAACGTCCTGACTTTC.